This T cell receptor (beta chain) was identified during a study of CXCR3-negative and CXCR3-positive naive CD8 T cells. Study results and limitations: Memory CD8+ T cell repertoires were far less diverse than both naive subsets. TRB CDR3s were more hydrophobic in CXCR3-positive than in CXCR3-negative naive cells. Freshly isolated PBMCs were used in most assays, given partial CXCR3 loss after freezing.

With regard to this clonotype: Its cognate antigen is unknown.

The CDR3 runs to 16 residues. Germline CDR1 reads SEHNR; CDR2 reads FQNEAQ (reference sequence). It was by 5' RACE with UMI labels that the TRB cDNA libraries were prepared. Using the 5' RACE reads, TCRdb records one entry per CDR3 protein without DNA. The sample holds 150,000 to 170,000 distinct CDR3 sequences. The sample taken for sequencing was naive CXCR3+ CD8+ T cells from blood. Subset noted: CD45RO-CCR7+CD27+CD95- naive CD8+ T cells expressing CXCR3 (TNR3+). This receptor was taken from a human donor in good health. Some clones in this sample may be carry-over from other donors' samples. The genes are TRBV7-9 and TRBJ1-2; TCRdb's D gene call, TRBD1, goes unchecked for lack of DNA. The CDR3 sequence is CASSLDLGPRGYGYTF.